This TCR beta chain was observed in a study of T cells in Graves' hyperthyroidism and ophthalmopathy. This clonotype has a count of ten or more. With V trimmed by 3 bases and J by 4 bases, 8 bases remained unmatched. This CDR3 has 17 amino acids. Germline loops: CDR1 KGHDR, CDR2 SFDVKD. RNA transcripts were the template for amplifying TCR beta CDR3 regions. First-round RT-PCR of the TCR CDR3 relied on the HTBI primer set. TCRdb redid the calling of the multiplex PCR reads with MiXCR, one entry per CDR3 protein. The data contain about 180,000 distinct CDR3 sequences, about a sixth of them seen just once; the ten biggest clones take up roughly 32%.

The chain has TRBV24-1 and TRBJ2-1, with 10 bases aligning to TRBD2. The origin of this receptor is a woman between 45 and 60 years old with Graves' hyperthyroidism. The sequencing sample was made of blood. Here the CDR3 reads CATSDVPSGGVYNEQFF. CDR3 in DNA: TGTGCCACCAGTGATGTCCCCAGCGGGGGGGTATACAATGAGCAGTTCTTC.